This is a list of T cell receptor beta chains from one sample in a study of shared clonotypes between healthy human individuals. Measured with immunoSEQ multiplex PCR; TCRdb has only the in-frame clones, and not every one. The data contain over a million clones, roughly 96% of them singletons. The specimen sequenced was naive CD4+ T cells sorted from blood. The receptors shown here come from a man aged 30-40 years in good health. CDR3s leave out the opening cysteine and the closing phenylalanine or tryptophan. The D gene is left open where the match is weak.

CDR3 protein | V gene | D gene
ASSLPVGETQY | TRBV5-6 | .
ASSLGPTNEKLF | TRBV5-1 | .
SATRGDEQY | TRBV20-1 | TRBD2
ATSPPILAGVSNEQF | TRBV15 | TRBD2
ASSVFAGANTGELF | TRBV9 | .
ASSPRQAGVGETQY | TRBV7-9 | TRBD2
SGRGRFTEKLF | TRBV29-1 | .
ASSFDRGNYGYT | TRBV7-2 | TRBD1
ASSFKLVSYNEQF | TRBV28 | .
ASTVGQGRREQY | TRBV28 | TRBD1
ASSLGRAAGELF | TRBV5-6 | .
ASSLQGHTNTEAF | TRBV6-1 | TRBD1
AIRGTESSGNTIY | TRBV10-3 | .
ASSKRSGMSSGNTIY | TRBV19 | .
ASSPVGGVADTQY | TRBV5-1 | .
ASSFRLAGNEQF | TRBV5-4 | TRBD2
ASSNSGNSYEQY | TRBV9 | TRBD2
ASSLGLFNEQF | TRBV5-1 | .
AWQTSSNQPQH | TRBV30 | .
ASSLGDRGQGPQH | TRBV6-6 | TRBD1
ASSEIRGYQETQY | TRBV5-6 | .
ASSSRTELMNTEAF | TRBV5-6 | .
ASSQDRGGSSSYEQY | TRBV4-2 | TRBD2
ASSGGRVYNYGYT | TRBV6-5 | .
ASGEQGREITDTQY | TRBV5-1 | TRBD2
ASSLPNQPQH | TRBV28 | .
ASSLGLAGMETQY | TRBV9 | TRBD2
ASSQVRGNTEAF | TRBV14 | .
ASSLVGRYQETQY | TRBV5-1 | .
ASSSTGGQETQY | TRBV5-4 | TRBD1
ASSSGENTGELF | TRBV28 | .
ASSVAPMGDLNHQQY | TRBV6-4 | .
ASSVGGGRRNEQY | TRBV9 | TRBD2
ASSLYQGLYGYT | TRBV27 | .
ASQRGWVTRETQY | TRBV7-9 | .
ASSLLGGTSGIAEQF | TRBV5-1 | TRBD2
SASQTGWQY | TRBV20-1 | .
ASSLARWEGDDREQY | TRBV11-2 | .
ASSIRTGARTIY | TRBV19 | TRBD1
ASRRTGMEGNQPQH | TRBV19 | TRBD1